The 25 T cell receptor beta chains below come from one sample, sequenced in a study of early T cells in non-severe SARS-CoV-2 infection. One entry per CDR3 protein, called by TCRdb with MiXCR from the 5' RACE reads. The sample records around 72,000 distinct CDR3 sequences, roughly a tenth being singletons. The source material was whole blood, sampled at baseline. Every receptor here comes from an adult who was a healthcare worker with PCR-confirmed SARS-CoV-2 infection or an uninfected control (not recorded which).

The CDR3: CASSLSASYNEQFF. The CDR3 DNA reads as TGTGCCAGCAGCTTATCGGCATCCTACAATGAGCAGTTCTTC. The chain has TRBV7-9 and TRBJ2-1; D unresolved. V lost 2 bases, J lost 1 base, and 6 bases lay in between. CDR3 length equals 14 residues. Per the germline V gene, CDR1 is SEHNR and CDR2 is FQNEAQ (reference sequence).

Ten or more counts support this clonotype. V gene TRBV24-1 combines with J gene TRBJ2-1, with 15 nucleotides matching TRBD2. Germline V CDR1 and CDR2: KGHDR, SFDVKD. With V trimmed by 7 bases and J by 10 bases, 7 bases remained unmatched. CDR3 length equals 15 residues. CDR3: CATSVPGLAGGEQFF. Written as DNA, the CDR3 is TGTGCCACCAGCGTGCCGGGACTAGCGGGGGGCGAGCAGTTCTTC.

This chain connects TRBV4-1 to TRBJ2-1, with 8 bases matching TRBD2. The CDR3 covers 16 residues. V shed 2 bases and J 0 bases; nucleotides not matched to a gene: 3. Germline V gene lookup returns CDR1 MGHRA and CDR2 YSYEKL. The CDR3 bases are TGCGCCAGCAGCCAACTTAGCGGGGTCTCCTACAATGAGCAGTTCTTC. This gives the protein CASSQLSGVSYNEQFF.

V is TRBV7-2 and J is TRBJ2-3, with 9 bases aligning to TRBD2. The CDR3 is 14 amino acids. Germline CDR1 reads SGHTA; CDR2 reads FQGNSA. The V segment lost 4 bases and the J segment 8 bases; nucleotides outside the gene matches: 7. The CDR3 reads CASSSWTSEITQYF. CDR3 nucleotide sequence: TGTGCCAGCAGCTCCTGGACTAGCGAGATTACGCAGTATTTT.

The gene calls are TRBV7-2 and TRBJ2-1, with 9 bases lining up with TRBD2. Germline V CDR1 and CDR2: SGHTA, FQGNSA. V was pared by 7 bases and J by 0 bases, with 4 bases of the junction left unmatched. CDR3 length equals 15 residues. CDR3 nucleotide sequence: TGTGCCAGCACCTCAGCGGGGGGCTCCTACAATGAGCAGTTCTTC. This codes for CASTSAGGSYNEQFF.

The rearrangement links TRBV7-6 to TRBJ2-7; the match to TRBD2 covers 9 bases. There are 15 residues in the CDR3. Trimming removed 6 bases from V and 4 bases from J; junction bases left unmatched: 10. The germline gives CDR1 SGHVS, CDR2 FNYEAQ. CDR3 sequence reads: CASSLRAGGPYEQYF. The CDR3 bases are TGTGCCAGCAGTCTTCGTGCGGGGGGGCCTTACGAGCAGTACTTC.

This clonotype was recorded once. This chain connects TRBV15 to TRBJ1-4; D gene uncertain. Trimming stripped 3 bases from V and 0 bases from J, with 11 bases between. Germline assignment: CDR1 LNHNV and CDR2 YYDKDF (reference sequence). The CDR3 contains 16 residues. The CDR3 spells CATSRDLQATNEKLFF. In DNA form, the CDR3 reads TGTGCCACCAGCAGGGATCTTCAGGCAACTAATGAAAAACTGTTTTTT. The full variable domain, in which reference TRBV15 and TRBJ1-4 provide the parts outside the CDR3, is DAMVIQNPRYQVTQFGKPVTLSCSQTLNHNVMYWYQQKSSQAPKLLFHYYDKDFNNEADTPDNFQSRRPNTSFCFLDIRSPGLGDTAMYLCATSRDLQATNEKLFFGSGTQLSVL.

This clonotype was seen more than once but under ten times. The chain recombines TRBV19 with TRBJ2-7; D is unresolved. The V end was cut by 3 bases, the J end by 3 bases, with 3 bases between. Germline lookup yields CDR1 LNHDA and CDR2 SQIVND (reference sequence). There are 11 residues in the CDR3. The CDR3 sequence is CASSMGYEQYF. CDR3 bases: TGTGCCAGTAGTATGGGCTACGAGCAGTACTTC.

The chain uses TRBV11-3 and TRBJ2-1; D remains ambiguous. Per the germline V gene, CDR1 is SGHNT and CDR2 is YENEEA. Trimming took 4 bases from V and 6 from J, leaving 13 bases between them. The CDR3 spans 14 residues. In DNA, the CDR3 is TGTGCCAGCAGCTCCCCCGGACCTTTCAATGAGCAGTTCTTC. It is translated as CASSSPGPFNEQFF.

The genes are TRBV5-1 and TRBJ2-6; possible D gene TRBD1, 6 bases. CDR1 is SGHRS and CDR2 is YFSETQ in the germline V gene. CDR3 size: 16 residues. Trimming left V 3 bases short and J 1 base short, with 11 bases between. CDR3 region: CASSWSTGSGANVLTF. DNA of the CDR3: TGCGCCAGCAGCTGGAGCACAGGGTCTGGGGCCAACGTCCTGACTTTC.

This clonotype was observed a few times. The gene calls are TRBV28 and TRBJ2-3; D ambiguous. The V end was cut by 4 bases, the J end by 6 bases, with 11 bases between. The length of the CDR3 is 13 residues. Germline-derived CDR1 and CDR2 are MDHEN and SYDVKM. This CDR3 is CASSSSVPDTQYF. CDR3 nucleotides: TGTGCCAGCAGTTCATCGGTTCCGGATACGCAGTATTTT. The entire variable domain, with the rest obtained from reference TRBV28 and TRBJ2-3, is as follows: DVKVTQSSRYLVKRTGEKVFLECVQDMDHENMFWYRQDPGLGLRLIYFSYDVKMKEKGDIPEGYSVSREKKERFSLILESASTNQTSMYLCASSSSVPDTQYFGPGTRLTVL.

V gene TRBV6-1 combines with J gene TRBJ1-2; D gene unclear. CDR3 length: 14 amino acids. Germline V lookup: CDR1 MNHNS, CDR2 SASEGT. The germline V and J ends were trimmed by 3 bases and 3 bases, with 11 bases remaining between them. The CDR3 coding sequence is TGTGCCAGCAGTGACTTCCGGGTCTACTATGGCTACACCTTC. Translated: CASSDFRVYYGYTF.

This clonotype was counted only a few times. The chain is built from TRBV27 and TRBJ2-3; 13 bases are a match to TRBD2. This CDR3 region has 18 residues. Germline values: CDR1 MNHEY, CDR2 SMNVEV (reference sequence). The V segment lost 5 bases and the J segment 2 bases; nucleotides outside the gene matches: 10. The CDR3 reads CASSRLAGGLGSTDTQYF. The CDR3 DNA is TGTGCCAGCAGTCGACTAGCGGGGGGCCTTGGATCCACAGATACGCAGTATTTT.

The V call is TRBV5-1, the J call TRBJ2-3; 7 bases are a match to TRBD1. CDR1 and CDR2 from the germline V gene are SGHRS and YFSETQ. The CDR3 totals 19 residues. V was pared by 4 bases and J by 2 bases, with 19 bases of the junction left unmatched. CDR3 coding DNA: TGCGCCAGCAGCAGGGGACAGACGCTCCAATACGATTACACAGATACGCAGTATTTT. Translation: CASSRGQTLQYDYTDTQYF. Variable domain in full (rest from reference TRBV5-1 and TRBJ2-3): KAGVTQTPRYLIKTRGQQVTLSCSPISGHRSVSWYQQTPGQGLQFLFEYFSETQRNKGNFPGRFSGRQFSNSRSEMNVSTLELGDSALYLCASSRGQTLQYDYTDTQYFGPGTRLTVL.

This clonotype was seen more than once but under ten times. The rearrangement links TRBV7-9 to TRBJ1-1; D ambiguous. V shed 3 bases and J shed 4 bases, with 9 bases lying between them. This CDR3 is built from 13 residues. CDR1 is SEHNR, CDR2 FQNEAQ, per germline (reference sequence). In DNA form, the CDR3 reads TGTGCCAGCAGCTTTACGTCATTCACTGAAGCTTTCTTT. This codes for CASSFTSFTEAFF. Full variable domain (rest looked up from reference TRBV7-9 and TRBJ1-1): DTGVSQNPRHKITKRGQNVTFRCDPISEHNRLYWYRQTLGQGPEFLTYFQNEAQLEKSRLLSDRFSAERPKGSFSTLEIQRTEQGDSAMYLCASSFTSFTEAFFGQGTRLTVV.

This clonotype was recorded a few times. The chain combines TRBV29-1 with TRBJ2-2, with 7 bases identical to TRBD1. Germline trimming cut 5 bases from V and 1 base from J; bases unmatched to any gene: 4. This CDR3 comprises 14 residues. The germline gives CDR1 SQVTM, CDR2 ANQGSEA. The CDR3 nucleotides are TGCAGCGTTACAGGGGTTCTGAACACCGGGGAGCTGTTTTTT. Protein product: CSVTGVLNTGELFF.

This clonotype turned up a few times. The chain recombines TRBV30 with TRBJ2-7; TRBD2 is a possible D gene (6 bases). V was cut by 2 bases and J by 9 bases, with 11 bases left in between. CDR1 is GTSNPN, CDR2 SVGIG, per germline (reference sequence). The CDR3 has 11 amino acids. The CDR3 region is CAWSTRDWQYF. The CDR3 DNA follows: TGTGCCTGGAGTACTAGGGACTGGCAGTACTTC.

Many counts were recorded for this clonotype. The gene calls are TRBV27 and TRBJ2-1; D unclear. CDR1 and CDR2 from the germline V gene are MNHEY and SMNVEV (reference sequence). The CDR3 consists of 14 residues. Deletions cut 3 bases from V and 4 bases from J, with 10 bases between. The CDR3 here is CASSFMVPYNEQFF. DNA for the CDR3: TGTGCCAGCAGTTTCATGGTACCATACAATGAGCAGTTCTTC.

The V gene is TRBV30, the J gene TRBJ2-7; D gene uncertain. This CDR3 is built from 11 residues. Trimming left V 1 base short and J 7 bases short, with 8 bases between. Looked up from germline, CDR1 is GTSNPN and CDR2 is SVGIG (reference sequence). CDR3 DNA: TGTGCCTGGAGTGAAGGGCGGGAGCAGTACTTC. Translated: CAWSEGREQYF.

The table lists this clonotype with a few counts. This chain uses TRBV5-1 with TRBJ1-1, with 8 bases identical to TRBD1. In germline, CDR1 is SGHRS, CDR2 YFSETQ. The trim removed 3 bases at V and 8 bases at J, leaving 6 bases unmatched. There are 13 residues in the CDR3. CDR3 sequence reads: CASSSPGDREAFF. CDR3 nucleotides: TGCGCCAGCAGCTCCCCCGGGGACAGGGAAGCTTTCTTT.

This clonotype was picked up many times. This CDR3 reads CASSLSGGVHPYNEQFF. The DNA of the CDR3 is TGTGCCAGCAGTTTATCTGGGGGAGTCCATCCCTACAATGAGCAGTTCTTC. The V gene is TRBV12-3 or TRBV12-4, the J gene TRBJ2-1; the D gene could be TRBD1 or TRBD2 (5 bases each). The CDR3 has 17 residues. V was shortened by 2 bases and J by 2 bases, with 16 bases between the two germline ends.

This clonotype has a handful of counts. The chain carries TRBV9 and TRBJ2-3, with D uncertain. Deletions cut 6 bases from V and 0 bases from J, with 17 bases between. This CDR3 region has 16 residues. Germline assignment: CDR1 SGDLS and CDR2 YYNGEE. The CDR3 nucleotides are TGTGCCAGCACCGTGGGAAACAGTAGGAGCACAGATACGCAGTATTTT. It is translated as CASTVGNSRSTDTQYF.

The chain has TRBV12-3 or TRBV12-4 and TRBJ2-2, with TRBD1 identical over 7 bases. V was pared by 5 bases and J by 5 bases, with 8 bases of the junction left unmatched. This CDR3 comprises 15 residues. In nucleotides, the CDR3 is TGTGCCAGCAGTCCTCGACAGGGTAAAACCGGGGAGCTGTTTTTT. Translated: CASSPRQGKTGELFF.

The chain is built from TRBV9 and TRBJ2-3; TRBD2 aligns across 10 bases. Germline CDR1 is SGDLS and CDR2 is YYNGEE. V was pared by 2 bases and J by 6 bases, with 6 bases of the junction left unmatched. CDR3 length: 15 residues. The CDR3 loop reads CASSVSGGAVDTQYF. In DNA form, the CDR3 reads TGTGCCAGCAGCGTGAGCGGGGGGGCGGTCGATACGCAGTATTTT.

This clonotype was detected many times. In DNA form, the CDR3 reads TGTGCCAGCAGCGTAGTAGATTTCTCCTACAATGAGCAGTTCTTC. This sequence encodes CASSVVDFSYNEQFF. The chain is built from TRBV9 and TRBJ2-1; D is uncertain. The germline gives CDR1 SGDLS, CDR2 YYNGEE. Trimming took 0 bases from V and 0 from J, leaving 7 bases between them. The length of the CDR3 is 15 residues.